This T cell receptor beta chain originates from a study of blood T cell repertoires in COVID-19. About the research overall: PBMCs, B-cell-depleted T cells, or T cells were the source of the cDNA or gDNA that made up the material.

The CDR3 runs 16 residues. CDR1 is SGDLS and CDR2 is YYNGEE in the germline V gene. The V and J ends lost 0 bases and 0 bases respectively, with 12 bases between them. Methods used by the authors: Amplified reference gene primers provided the basis for estimating nucleated cell counts. Here immunoSEQ multiplex PCR was the method, and the copy in TCRdb shows in-frame clones only, minus some. V and J calls and clone size come straight from that table; D and trimming were deduced from the DNA. This repertoire shows about 240,000 clones, 88% found once; its top ten account for about 1%. The sequence was obtained from a woman in her thirties or forties who had recovered from COVID-19. This chain links TRBV9 with TRBJ1-1; D possibly corresponds to TRBD1 (5 bases). Sequences were obtained from peripheral blood. Here the CDR3 reads CASSVGGVALNTEAFF. CDR3 coding DNA: TGTGCCAGCAGCGTAGGGGGGGTGGCGCTGAACACTGAAGCTTTCTTT.